This T cell receptor beta chain was sequenced for a study of cytomegalovirus exposure and HLA in healthy donors. On the study more broadly: When 350 to 500 donors were genotyped, 80% to 90% of them were found to fall in the Caucasian-associated ancestry cluster.

Germline V lookup: CDR1 MDHEN, CDR2 SYDVKM. The J segment lost 4 bases and the V segment lost 4 bases, leaving 13 bases of the junction unmatched. This CDR3 contains 18 residues. Turning to this clone: What it binds is not known.

Vbeta (60) and Jbeta (13) primers were used in the PCR. The data were produced by immunoSEQ multiplex PCR, yet TCRdb's version contains in-frame clones alone and is incomplete. Of roughly 150,000 clones detected, around four fifths appear once; the ten largest clones hold over 8%. Overall study results and limits: The authors listed 150 to 200 TCR beta chains as cytomegalovirus-associated. The majority of CMV-associated TCR beta chains were reported as apparently HLA-restricted in a later analysis. A few chains linked to CMV were shown in vitro to be specific for CMV antigens.

The sample comprised PBMCs. The clonotype was recovered from a man in his late teens or twenties in good health and CMV-seropositive. J is TRBJ2-3 and V is TRBV28; TRBD2 matches 11 bases. The CDR3 bases are TGTGCCAGCAGTTCCTGGGGACTAGCGGATAGGGGGGCAGATACGCAGTATTTT. This sequence encodes CASSSWGLADRGADTQYF. The whole variable domain, filled in from reference TRBV28 and TRBJ2-3, reads DVKVTQSSRYLVKRTGEKVFLECVQDMDHENMFWYRQDPGLGLRLIYFSYDVKMKEKGDIPEGYSVSREKKERFSLILESASTNQTSMYLCASSSWGLADRGADTQYFGPGTRLTVL.